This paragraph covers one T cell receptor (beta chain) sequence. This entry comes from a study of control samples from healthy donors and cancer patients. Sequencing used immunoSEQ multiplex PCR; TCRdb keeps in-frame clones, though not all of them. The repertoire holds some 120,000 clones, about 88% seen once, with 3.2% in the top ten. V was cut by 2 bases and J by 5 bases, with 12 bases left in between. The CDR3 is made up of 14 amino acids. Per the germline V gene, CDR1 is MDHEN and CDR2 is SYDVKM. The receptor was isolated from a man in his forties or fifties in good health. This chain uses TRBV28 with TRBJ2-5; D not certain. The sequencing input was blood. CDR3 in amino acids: CASSLRLRRETQYF. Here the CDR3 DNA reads TGTGCCAGCAGTTTAAGGCTACGCAGGGAGACCCAGTACTTC.